The 4 T cell receptor beta chains reported below all come from one sample, sequenced in a study of technical replicates of blood from a few donors (dated by TCRdb to about 2017). Receptor amplification or capture employed the immunoSEQ multiplex PCR assay. Here the immuneACCESS table is served through TCRdb, limited to in-frame sequences with V and J called. Missing clones are a known gap in these copies; in checked studies unresolved V genes cover under half, and the rest lacks a known reason. The sample data list more than 90,000 clones, and 90% to 96% of these were observed just once. About 0.38% of the sample lies in the top ten. Source material: T cells isolated from PBMCs. The receptors shown here come from a human donor in good health.

The CDR3 nucleotides are TGCGCCAGCAGTCAATCGAGCCGACAGGGGGCCCGGGGCTACACCTTC. It codes for CASSQSSRQGARGYTF. This chain joins TRBV23-1 and TRBJ1-2, with 10 bases aligning to TRBD1. TRBV23-1 has ORF status, its function being uncertain. The trim removed 0 bases at V and 8 bases at J, leaving 9 bases unmatched. The CDR3 is made up of 16 amino acids.

The J gene is TRBJ2-7, the V gene TRBV6-6, with a weak D call TRBD2 (5 bases). The CDR3 sequence is 16 residues long. In germline, CDR1 is MNHNY, CDR2 SVGAGI (reference sequence). With 2 bases removed from V and 3 bases from J, the gap between germline ends came to 17 bases. The CDR3 DNA reads as TGTGCCAGCAGTTACGGGTGGGGTGCGGGTCGCTACGAGCAGTACTTC. Amino acids: CASSYGWGAGRYEQYF.

The genes are TRBV6-5 and TRBJ1-1, with a possible D match to TRBD1 (5 bases). The germline V gene encodes CDR1 MNHEY and CDR2 SVGAGI. V dropped 3 bases and J dropped 5 bases, with 16 bases sitting between them. The CDR3 covers 15 residues. The CDR3 DNA sequence: TGTGCCAGCAGTTATGGGGCCAGATATAGGACTGAAGCTTTCTTT. This translates into CASSYGARYRTEAFF.

This chain uses TRBV6-4 with TRBJ2-1; no reliable D call. Germline V CDR1 and CDR2: MRHNA, SNTAGT. The CDR3 covers 15 residues. Trimming left V 5 bases short and J 0 bases short, with 11 bases between. Here the CDR3 DNA reads TGTGCCAGCAGTCTCTCCTCTAGCTCCTACAATGAGCAGTTCTTC. It translates to CASSLSSSSYNEQFF.